The entry below describes one TCR beta chain. Antigen unknown. Germline values: CDR1 LGHNA, CDR2 YSLEER. This CDR3 is 15 amino acids long. The ends were cut back, 2 bases at V and 4 bases at J, with 12 bases in the middle. TCRdb reanalysed the 5' RACE reads using MiXCR and keeps one entry per CDR3 protein. The sample holds roughly 190,000 distinct CDR3 sequences, about 11% seen once. This specimen comes from a study of T-cell memory formation after mild COVID-19. Study-wide results and caveats: Mainly in CM and EM were contracting CD4+ clones; CD8+ were in EMRA. Later expanders leaned toward CD4+, whereas clones contracting from day 15 to 85 were balanced CD4/CD8.

The sequenced sample was PBMCs or a T cell subset sorted from them (not recorded which). The source is a man aged 18 to 30 who had mild COVID-19 (a few samples of this study predate the infection). Cell type and time point are not known. The chain combines TRBV4-3 with TRBJ2-1; D is possibly TRBD2 (6 bases). CDR3 region: CASSQRPGVYNEQFF. CDR3 DNA: TGCGCCAGCAGCCAACGACCGGGGGTGTACAATGAGCAGTTCTTC.